The TCR beta chain described here comes from a study of memory B cells and T cells in multiple sclerosis. Study-level points and caveats: Compartments had unequal clone-set sizes, affecting shared clonotype counts.

Details on this clone: The antigen remains undetermined.

Produced via immunoSEQ multiplex PCR; TCRdb's table is partial and in-frame only. The sample carries over 35,000 clones, roughly four fifths recorded once. Per germline, CDR1 SGDLS and CDR2 YYNGEE. This CDR3 has 13 residues. Trimming took 2 bases from V and 1 from J, leaving 5 bases between them. Stimulus-free culture yielded autoproliferating CFSE-dim and non-proliferating CFSE-high T cells, each sequenced separately. Cultures began with roughly 49 million CFSE-labeled PBMCs, unstimulated for 7 to 8 days, with replicate wells pooled. This TCR was recovered from a human donor with multiple sclerosis. The V call is TRBV9, the J call TRBJ2-3; D gene ambiguous. Sequenced input: PBMCs from blood kept in culture. The CDR3: CASSVQRTDTQYF. DNA for the CDR3: TGTGCCAGCAGCGTTCAGCGCACAGATACGCAGTATTTT.